This entry describes one T cell receptor (beta chain). Antigen specificity is unknown. This record belongs to a study of T cell repertoires in cytomegalovirus infection. Study-wide context: Matching HLA type and CMV infection were both indicated by public TCR beta signatures.

Findings of the study overall: Totalled public TCR beta family frequency picked out people who carried CMV plus the relevant HLA.

V gave up 6 bases and J gave up 1 base; unmatched junction bases: 7. The CDR3 is 15 residues long. Germline CDR1 MNHNS, CDR2 SASEGT. TCRdb fed the reads into MiXCR, producing one record per CDR3 protein. The repertoire holds about 680,000 distinct CDR3 sequences, with 20% to 25% as singletons. Sample: CD8+ T cells from PBMCs. The chain links TRBV6-1 to TRBJ1-1, with 8 bases fitting TRBD1. The receptor's source is a human donor in good health (CMV status not recorded). Some clones in this sample may be carry-over from other donors' samples. The CDR3: CASRTSGTGNTEAFF. The CDR3 DNA is TGTGCCAGCAGGACTTCCGGGACAGGGAACACTGAAGCTTTCTTT.